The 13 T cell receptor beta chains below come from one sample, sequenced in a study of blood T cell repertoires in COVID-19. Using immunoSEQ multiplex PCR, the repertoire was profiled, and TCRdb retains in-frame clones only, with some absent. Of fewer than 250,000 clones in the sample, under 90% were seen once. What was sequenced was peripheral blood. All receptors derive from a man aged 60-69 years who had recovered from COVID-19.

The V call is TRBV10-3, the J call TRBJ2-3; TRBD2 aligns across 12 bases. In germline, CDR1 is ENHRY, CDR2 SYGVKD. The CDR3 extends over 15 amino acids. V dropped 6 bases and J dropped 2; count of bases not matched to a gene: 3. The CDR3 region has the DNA TGTGCCATCAGCAGGACTAGCGGGAACACAGATACGCAGTATTTT. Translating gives CAISRTSGNTDTQYF.

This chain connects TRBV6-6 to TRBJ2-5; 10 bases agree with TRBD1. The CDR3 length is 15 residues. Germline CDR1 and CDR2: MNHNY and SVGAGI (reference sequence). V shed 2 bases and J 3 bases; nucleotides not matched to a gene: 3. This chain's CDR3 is CASSYPGTGEETQYF. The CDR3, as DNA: TGTGCCAGCAGTTACCCCGGGACAGGGGAAGAGACCCAGTACTTC.

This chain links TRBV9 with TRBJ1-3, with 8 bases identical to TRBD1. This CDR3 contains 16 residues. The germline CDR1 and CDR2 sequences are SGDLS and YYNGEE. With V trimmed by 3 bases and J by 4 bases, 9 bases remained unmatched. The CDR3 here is CASSAVPRGPGNTIYF. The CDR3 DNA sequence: TGTGCCAGCAGCGCAGTTCCCAGGGGGCCCGGAAACACCATATATTTT.

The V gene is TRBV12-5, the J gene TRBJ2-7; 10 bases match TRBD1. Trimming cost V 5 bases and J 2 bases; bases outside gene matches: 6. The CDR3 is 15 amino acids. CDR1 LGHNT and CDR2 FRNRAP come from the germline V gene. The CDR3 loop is CASGEGQGVTYEQYF. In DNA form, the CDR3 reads TGTGCTAGTGGTGAAGGACAGGGGGTCACCTACGAGCAGTACTTC.

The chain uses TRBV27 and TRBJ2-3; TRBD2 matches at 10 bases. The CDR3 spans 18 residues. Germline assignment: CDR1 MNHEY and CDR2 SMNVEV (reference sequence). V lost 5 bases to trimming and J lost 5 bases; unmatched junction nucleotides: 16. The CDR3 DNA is TGTGCCAGCAGTCCCCTGAGACCAGCGGGAGGGCCAAGAGATACGCAGTATTTT. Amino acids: CASSPLRPAGGPRDTQYF.

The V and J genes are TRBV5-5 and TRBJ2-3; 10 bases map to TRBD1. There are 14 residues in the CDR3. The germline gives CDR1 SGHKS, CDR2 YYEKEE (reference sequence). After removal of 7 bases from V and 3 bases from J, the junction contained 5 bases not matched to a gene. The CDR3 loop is CASATGGRTDTQYF. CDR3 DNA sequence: TGTGCCAGCGCGACAGGGGGCAGGACAGATACGCAGTATTTT.

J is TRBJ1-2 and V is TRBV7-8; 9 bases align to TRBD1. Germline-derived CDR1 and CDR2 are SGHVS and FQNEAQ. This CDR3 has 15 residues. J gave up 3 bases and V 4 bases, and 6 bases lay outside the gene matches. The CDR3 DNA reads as TGTGCCAGCAGCTCCGACAGGGGGGCGTACTATGGCTACACCTTC. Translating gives CASSSDRGAYYGYTF.

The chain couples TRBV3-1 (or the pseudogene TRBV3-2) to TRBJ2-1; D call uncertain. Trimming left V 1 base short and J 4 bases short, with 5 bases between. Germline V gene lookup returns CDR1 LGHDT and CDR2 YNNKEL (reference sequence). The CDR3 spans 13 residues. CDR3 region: CASSQVPYNEQFF. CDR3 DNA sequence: TGTGCCAGCAGCCAAGTCCCGTACAATGAGCAGTTCTTC.

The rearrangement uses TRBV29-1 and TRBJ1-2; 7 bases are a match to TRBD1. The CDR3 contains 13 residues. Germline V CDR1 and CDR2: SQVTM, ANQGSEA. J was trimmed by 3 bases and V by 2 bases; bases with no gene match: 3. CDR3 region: CSVETGDDYGYTF. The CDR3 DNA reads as TGCAGCGTTGAAACAGGGGACGACTATGGCTACACCTTC.

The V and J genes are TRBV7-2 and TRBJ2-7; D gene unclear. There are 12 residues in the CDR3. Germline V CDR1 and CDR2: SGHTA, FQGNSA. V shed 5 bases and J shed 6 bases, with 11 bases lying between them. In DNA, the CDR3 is TGTGCCAGCAGCCCGACGAGAGGCGAGCAGTACTTC. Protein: CASSPTRGEQYF.

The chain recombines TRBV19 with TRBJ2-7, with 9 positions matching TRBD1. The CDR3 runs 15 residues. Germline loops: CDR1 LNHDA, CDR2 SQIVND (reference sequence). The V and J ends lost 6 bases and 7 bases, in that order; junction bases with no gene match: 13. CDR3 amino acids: CASSSGQGFIGEQYF. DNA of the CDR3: TGTGCCAGTAGCTCAGGACAGGGGTTCATAGGGGAGCAGTACTTC.

CDR3 sequence: CASSPGSQDTQYF. The CDR3 DNA reads TGCGCCAGCAGCCCGGGGTCCCAAGATACGCAGTATTTT. J is TRBJ2-3 and V is TRBV5-1, with a possible D match to TRBD2 (5 bases). V lost 4 bases and J 5 bases, leaving 11 bases between the germline ends. Germline V lookup: CDR1 SGHRS, CDR2 YFSETQ. The CDR3 runs 13 residues.

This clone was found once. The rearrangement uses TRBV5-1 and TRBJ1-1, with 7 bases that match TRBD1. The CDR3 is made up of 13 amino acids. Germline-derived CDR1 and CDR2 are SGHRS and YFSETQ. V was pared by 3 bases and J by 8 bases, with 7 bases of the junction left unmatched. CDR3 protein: CASSSVDRKEAFF. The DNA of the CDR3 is TGCGCCAGCAGCTCGGTGGACAGGAAAGAAGCTTTCTTT.